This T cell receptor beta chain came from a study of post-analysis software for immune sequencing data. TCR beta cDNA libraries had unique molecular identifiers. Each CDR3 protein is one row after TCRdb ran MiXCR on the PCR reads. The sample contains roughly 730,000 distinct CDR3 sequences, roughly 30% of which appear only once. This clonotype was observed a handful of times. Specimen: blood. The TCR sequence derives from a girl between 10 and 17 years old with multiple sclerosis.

The CDR3 loop reads CASSPRLRGGEQFF. The CDR3 region has the DNA TGTGCCAGCAGCCCCCGTTTAAGGGGGGGCGAGCAGTTCTTC. V usage is TRBV7-4 and J usage is TRBJ2-1; possible D gene TRBD2, 7 bases. Per germline, CDR1 SGHVT and CDR2 SQSDAQ. This CDR3 spans 14 amino acids. Deletions cut 5 bases from V and 10 bases from J, with 18 bases between. Variable domain in full (rest from reference TRBV7-4 and TRBJ2-1): GAGVSQSPRYKVAKRGRDVALRCDSISGHVTLYWYRQTLGQGSEVLTYSQSDAQRDKSGRPSGRFSAERPERSVSTLKIQRTEQGDSAVYLCASSPRLRGGEQFFGPGTRLTVL.